One T cell receptor (beta chain) is described in this entry. The sample is drawn from a study of blood T cell repertoires in COVID-19. Produced via immunoSEQ multiplex PCR; TCRdb's table is partial and in-frame only. The table lists 200,000 to 250,000 clones, over 75% of them singletons. The age range of participants was about 18 to 90 years, with residence in fewer than 25 US areas. Symptom resolution, clearance, or two negative PCRs marked the recovered donors of Cohort 3. Trimming pared 7 bases from V and 2 bases from J, leaving 15 bases between. There are 14 residues in the CDR3. Per germline, CDR1 MNHEY and CDR2 SVGAGI.

The sample was PBMCs or T cells enriched from blood (not recorded which). The origin of this receptor is a man aged 35 to 55 who had recovered from COVID-19. This sequence joins TRBV6-5 and TRBJ2-7, with D possibly TRBD1 on 6 matching bases. The CDR3 here is CASTTTQGTYEQYF. CDR3 coding DNA: TGTGCCAGCACCACCACACAGGGAACCTACGAGCAGTACTTC.